These 18 T cell receptor beta chains originate from one sample sequenced in a study of cytomegalovirus exposure and HLA in healthy donors. Using immunoSEQ multiplex PCR, the repertoire was profiled, and TCRdb retains in-frame clones only, with some absent. The sample has about 82,000 clones, 90% to 95% seen once. Sequenced input: PBMCs. The receptors come from a woman younger than 35 in good health and CMV-seronegative.

V usage is TRBV6-6 and J usage is TRBJ2-2, with 7 nucleotides matching TRBD1. Germline CDR1 and CDR2: MNHNY and SVGAGI (reference sequence). The CDR3 is 15 amino acids. Trimming at V came to 2 bases and at J to 6 bases, leaving 6 bases not matched to a gene. For the CDR3, the DNA is TGTGCCAGCAGTTACCCGACAGGGACCCCCGGGGAGCTGTTTTTT. It specifies CASSYPTGTPGELFF.

The chain recombines TRBV7-2 with TRBJ2-7, with TRBD2 identical over 10 bases. V shed 3 bases, J shed 4 bases, and the junction held 12 bases outside the gene matches. The CDR3 contains 17 residues. The germline CDR1 and CDR2 sequences are SGHTA and FQGNSA. Written as DNA, the CDR3 is TGTGCCAGCAGCTTCAGCGCAATAGCGGGGGGTAGGTACGAGCAGTACTTC. Protein sequence: CASSFSAIAGGRYEQYF.

As DNA, the CDR3 is TGTGCCAGCAGCTTAGAGGGAGTCACTGAAGCTTTCTTT. Translating it yields CASSLEGVTEAFF. The rearrangement links TRBV7-9 to TRBJ1-1; D unclear. Trimming shortened V by 1 base and J by 4 bases, and 7 bases separated the two germline ends. The CDR3 is made up of 13 amino acids. Germline assignment: CDR1 SEHNR and CDR2 FQNEAQ (reference sequence).

This clone came up once. The rearrangement joins TRBV27 to TRBJ2-3, with 9 bases lining up with TRBD2. V shed 2 bases, J shed 4 bases, and the junction held 7 bases outside the gene matches. CDR1 is MNHEY, CDR2 SMNVEV, per germline (reference sequence). CDR3 length: 16 residues. CDR3 loop: CASSLVWRGGPDTQYF. CDR3 DNA sequence: TGTGCCAGCAGTTTAGTTTGGCGGGGGGGCCCAGATACGCAGTATTTT.

J is TRBJ1-6 and V is TRBV10-1, with 9 bases aligning to TRBD1. Trimming cost V 9 bases and J 8 bases; bases outside gene matches: 5. The length of the CDR3 is 13 residues. Germline CDR1 reads WNHNN; CDR2 reads SYGVQD (reference sequence). DNA for the CDR3: TGCGCCAGTTCCCGGGACAGGGATTCACCCCTCCACTTT. Translation: CASSRDRDSPLHF.

The rearrangement links TRBV27 to TRBJ2-5; possibly TRBD2 for D (5 bases). The CDR3 has 15 residues. Trimming stripped 2 bases from V and 6 bases from J, with 16 bases between. Germline CDR1 and CDR2: MNHEY and SMNVEV (reference sequence). As DNA, the CDR3 is TGTGCCAGCAGTTTAACGGGTCTAGCCGCCAAGACCCAGTACTTC. Its translation: CASSLTGLAAKTQYF.

The CDR3, as DNA: TGTGCCAGTAGAAACCAGGGGAGGGCCGGGAATGAGCAGTTCTTC. Translating it yields CASRNQGRAGNEQFF. The chain is built from TRBV19 and TRBJ2-1; D perhaps matches TRBD2 (7 bases). CDR3 size: 15 residues. From germline, CDR1 is LNHDA and CDR2 SQIVND (reference sequence). The ends were cut back, 6 bases at V and 7 bases at J, with 19 bases in the middle.

This chain uses TRBV28 with TRBJ2-7, with D uncertain. The V gene's germline CDR1 is MDHEN and CDR2 SYDVKM. The V end was cut by 3 bases, the J end by 3 bases, with 3 bases between. The CDR3 length is 11 residues. In DNA, the CDR3 is TGTGCCAGCAGTTTCGTCTACGAGCAGTACTTC. Translating gives CASSFVYEQYF. Filled out from reference TRBV28 and TRBJ2-7, the complete variable domain reads DVKVTQSSRYLVKRTGEKVFLECVQDMDHENMFWYRQDPGLGLRLIYFSYDVKMKEKGDIPEGYSVSREKKERFSLILESASTNQTSMYLCASSFVYEQYFGPGTRLTVT.

This clone was seen more than once but under ten times. CDR3 nucleotides: TGTGCCAGCAGCCCGAGGGCGACAGGGGAGGCCTACGAGCAGTACTTC. The encoded protein is CASSPRATGEAYEQYF. The chain is built from TRBV7-2 and TRBJ2-7; TRBD1 matches at 8 bases. Trimming cost V 5 bases and J 2 bases; bases outside gene matches: 11. CDR1 is SGHTA, CDR2 FQGNSA, per germline. This CDR3 contains 16 residues.

The genes are TRBV25-1 and TRBJ2-1, with D possibly being TRBD2 (6 bases). The V gene lost 1 base and the J gene lost 9 bases, with 13 bases spanning the gap. The CDR3 covers 14 residues. Germline lookup yields CDR1 MGHDK and CDR2 SYGVNS. The CDR3 region has the DNA TGTGCCAGCAGTGAATGGGTCGCGGGAAGTGAGCAGTTCTTC. It encodes CASSEWVAGSEQFF.

The J gene is TRBJ2-2, the V gene TRBV7-9; no definite D call. The CDR3 is 12 residues long. The germline V and J ends were trimmed by 5 bases and 3 bases, with 4 bases remaining between them. Germline values: CDR1 SEHNR, CDR2 FQNEAQ (reference sequence). CDR3 in amino acids: CASSRDTGELFF. The CDR3 nucleotides are TGTGCCAGCAGCCGGGACACCGGGGAGCTGTTTTTT.

The CDR3 reads CASSSRDIEGQPQHF. CDR3 DNA sequence: TGTGCCAGCAGTTCCCGGGACATCGAGGGTCAGCCCCAGCATTTT. The chain uses TRBV27 and TRBJ1-5; TRBD1 might be the D (6 bases). The germline CDR1 and CDR2 sequences are MNHEY and SMNVEV (reference sequence). CDR3 length: 15 residues. V lost 4 bases, J lost 6 bases, and 16 bases lay in between.

The genes are TRBV7-2 and TRBJ1-1, with D uncertain. Germline lookup yields CDR1 SGHTA and CDR2 FQGNSA. The CDR3 totals 15 residues. The germline V and J ends were trimmed by 0 bases and 5 bases, with 13 bases remaining between them. The CDR3 DNA reads TGTGCCAGCAGCTTAGCGCTTATCCTAGGAACTGAAGCTTTCTTT. Residues: CASSLALILGTEAFF.

This sequence joins TRBV13 and TRBJ2-2, with D perhaps matching TRBD1 (5 bases). Germline CDR1 PRHDT, CDR2 FYEKMQ (reference sequence). Trimming left V 5 bases short and J 7 bases short, with 14 bases between. The length of the CDR3 is 14 residues. The CDR3 loop reads CASSATEPIGELFF. In DNA, the CDR3 is TGTGCCAGCAGCGCGACAGAACCCATCGGGGAGCTGTTTTTT.

There are a few counts of this clone. This chain joins TRBV28 and TRBJ2-1; 9 bases are a match to TRBD2. V lost 2 bases and J lost 5; bases outside the gene matches: 7. CDR3 length: 16 amino acids. Germline values: CDR1 MDHEN, CDR2 SYDVKM. The CDR3 DNA reads TGTGCCAGCAGTTTACCCTGGACTAGCGAAGACAATGAGCAGTTCTTC. Protein product: CASSLPWTSEDNEQFF.

The gene calls are TRBV7-2 and TRBJ2-3, with TRBD2 matching 9 bases. V was pared by 1 base and J by 4 bases, with 3 bases of the junction left unmatched. The CDR3 has 15 residues. Germline assignment: CDR1 SGHTA and CDR2 FQGNSA. In DNA, the CDR3 is TGTGCCAGCAGCTTAGTGGCTAGCGGGGCAGATACGCAGTATTTT. Protein sequence: CASSLVASGADTQYF.

V usage is TRBV10-2 and J usage is TRBJ1-6; 9 bases match TRBD1. The germline CDR1 and CDR2 sequences are WSHSY and SAAADI. The V gene end was trimmed by 5 bases and the J gene end by 7 bases; junction bases not matched to a gene: 3. The CDR3 totals 14 residues. CDR3 sequence: CASSRDRVNSPLHF. The CDR3 DNA sequence: TGCGCCAGCAGTAGGGACAGGGTGAATTCACCCCTCCACTTT.

J is TRBJ2-4 and V is TRBV10-3; 9 positions agree with TRBD1. This CDR3 contains 15 residues. The V segment lost 2 bases and the J segment 6 bases; nucleotides outside the gene matches: 5. CDR1 is ENHRY and CDR2 is SYGVKD in the germline V gene. CDR3 region: CAISEGDRAGNIQYF. The CDR3 nucleotides are TGTGCCATCAGTGAGGGGGACAGGGCGGGAAACATTCAGTACTTC.